These T cell receptor beta chains were read from a single sample in a study of graft-versus-host responses after intestinal transplantation. These TCRs' antigens remain unknown. Sequencing used immunoSEQ multiplex PCR; TCRdb keeps in-frame clones, though not all of them. There are about 120,000 clones in the sample; 95% occur only once, and around 3.3% lies in the top ten. Specimen: unstimulated CD8+ T cells sorted from spleen or lymph node cells, collected before intestinal transplant. Receptor source: a human donor who received an intestinal transplant. The CDR3 runs from the conserved cysteine through the conserved F or W. A D gene is named only where the DNA matches it firmly. Rows give clone size only sometimes, using once, few, many, or a class for an expanded clone.

j_call clone_size v_call d_call cdr3_aa cdr3_nt
TRBJ1-2 once TRBV30 . CAWSFRDNDGYTF TGTGCCTGGAGTTTCCGGGACAACGATGGCTACACCTTC
TRBJ1-5 . TRBV4-1 . CASSQVGRADQPQHF TGCGCCAGCAGCCAAGTGGGCAGGGCGGACCAGCCCCAGCATTTT
TRBJ1-2 . TRBV5-1 . CASSLASGSAYGYTF TGCGCCAGCAGCTTGGCCAGCGGATCTGCCTATGGCTACACCTTC
TRBJ2-7 . TRBV7-8 . CASSFSRTAGNSYEQYF TGTGCCAGCAGCTTCTCCCGGACAGCCGGGAACTCCTACGAGCAGTACTTC
TRBJ2-5 . TRBV7-2 . CASSLRTQRLQETQYF TGTGCCAGCAGCTTGAGAACACAGAGACTCCAAGAGACCCAGTACTTC
TRBJ2-1 . TRBV29-1 . CSVTNSYNEQFF TGCAGCGTTACAAACTCCTACAATGAGCAGTTCTTC
TRBJ1-1 . TRBV4-1 TRBD1 CASSQEGQGALNTEAFF TGCGCCAGCAGCCAAGAGGGACAGGGGGCACTGAACACTGAAGCTTTCTTT
TRBJ2-2 . TRBV27 TRBD1 CASSITGGIEDTGELFF TGTGCCAGCAGTATTACAGGGGGTATTGAGGACACCGGGGAGCTGTTTTTT
TRBJ2-2 . TRBV23-1 . CASSQLLPPANTGELFF TGCGCCAGCAGTCAACTACTTCCACCCGCGAACACCGGGGAGCTGTTTTTT
TRBJ2-7 . TRBV4-2 . CASSQDPTAEQYF TGTGCCAGCAGCCAAGACCCGACGGCCGAGCAGTACTTC
TRBJ1-1 once TRBV27 . CASKDSAFMNTEAFF TGTGCCAGCAAGGATTCTGCGTTCATGAACACTGAAGCTTTCTTT
TRBJ2-7 once TRBV14 . CASSQTSTYEQYF TGTGCCAGCAGCCAAACCTCGACCTACGAGCAGTACTTC
TRBJ2-2 . TRBV28 TRBD2 CASSLKGLAGSNTGELFF TGTGCCAGCAGCCTGAAGGGACTAGCGGGCTCGAACACCGGGGAGCTGTTTTTT